This TCR beta chain is from a study of regulatory T cells in long-lasting Graves disease. Sample time point: newly diagnosed GD, antithyroid drugs for less than 3 months. From PBMCs, RNA was extracted and then used to make the TCR library. At least ten counts were recorded for this clonotype. Construction of the TCR beta libraries employed iRepertoire HTBI primers in conjunction with Arm-PCR of CDR3 regions. TCRdb independently ran MiXCR on the multiplex PCR reads; one entry per CDR3 protein. The sample records 450,000 to 600,000 distinct CDR3 sequences, 13% being singletons. This CDR3 has 15 residues. The V segment lost 2 bases and the J segment 5 bases; nucleotides outside the gene matches: 6. The germline V gene encodes CDR1 SGHRS and CDR2 YFSETQ. This same sample was also taken into another study, of T cells in Graves' hyperthyroidism and ophthalmopathy. That report notes: A patient was excluded if there was uncontrolled infection, other autoimmune disease, pregnancy or lactation. The study based diagnoses on clinical symptoms, serum thyroxine and TRAb, thyroid ultrasound and orbital computed tomography. Most thyroid clonotypes expanded above 0.001 appeared in blood too.

The rearrangement joins TRBV5-1 to TRBJ2-1; 8 bases are a match to TRBD2. This TCR derives from a man aged 25-45 years with Graves disease. The specimen comprised peripheral blood mononuclear cells (PBMCs), sampled at new diagnosis, from a patient treated with antithyroid drugs. The DNA for the CDR3 is TGCGCCAGCAGCTTTCTGGCTAGCGGGCACAATGAGCAGTTCTTC. Translation: CASSFLASGHNEQFF.